A single T cell receptor (beta chain) is shown here with its context. Its antigen is unidentified. These data are taken from a study of cytotoxic CD8 clonotypes in ibrutinib-treated CLL. Study background: Patients gave response samples after a median approximately 11 months of treatment, range 6 to 36.

General study findings and limits: Before falling back toward baseline at progression, clonality had risen at the time of ibrutinib response.

Germline V lookup: CDR1 MDHEN, CDR2 SYDVKM. V dropped 4 bases and J dropped 3 bases, with 10 bases sitting between them. This CDR3 region has 13 residues. Sequencing used immunoSEQ multiplex PCR; TCRdb keeps in-frame clones, though not all of them. The data hold about 68,000 clones, with approximately 71% observed a single time. The sequence derives from a human donor with chronic lymphocytic leukemia. Sample: PBMCs, taken after 12 months of ibrutinib treatment. The rearrangement links TRBV28 to TRBJ2-7; the D gene is possibly TRBD1 (6 bases). CDR3 protein: CASSSGGGYEQYF. CDR3 bases: TGTGCCAGCAGTTCTGGGGGCGGCTACGAGCAGTACTTC.